This T cell receptor (beta chain) was profiled in a study of blood T cell repertoires in COVID-19. Study context: COVID-19 samples, acute and convalescent, were from the United States, Italy and Spain. Sources were T cells, B-cell-depleted T cells, or PBMCs; the material itself was cDNA or gDNA.

Per the study methods: By means of reference gene primer amplification, nucleated cell counts were estimated. Sequenced by immunoSEQ multiplex PCR; TCRdb stores in-frame clones only, minus some. The V and J calls and clone size come from that table; D and trimming were worked out from the DNA. The sample shows over 70,000 clones, 80% of them seen only once. The CDR3 spans 13 residues. The V gene lost 4 bases and the J gene lost 8 bases, with 11 bases spanning the gap. Germline CDR1 is SGHTA and CDR2 is FQGTGA. The TCR originated in a woman in her 70s with acute or convalescent COVID-19. The sample comprised peripheral blood. The V gene is TRBV7-3, the J gene TRBJ2-2; perhaps TRBD1 as D (6 bases). DNA for the CDR3: TGTGCCAGCAGCTCGACAGGATGGGGGGAGCTGTTTTTT. It is translated as CASSSTGWGELFF.